This is a list of T cell receptor beta chains from one sample in a study of CD8+ T cells in alopecia areata. Assay used: immunoSEQ multiplex PCR; TCRdb lists only in-frame clones, some missing. The repertoire holds some 170,000 clones, with roughly 60% as singletons. Sequenced here: CD4+ T cells sorted from blood, sampled at roughly week 55, from a patient treated with tofacitinib. These TCRs come from a human donor with alopecia areata. Both conserved end residues are part of each CDR3. The order of the fields is D gene, J gene, V gene, clone size, CDR3 protein, CDR3 DNA. D genes are given only for firm matches. The size field is filled for only some rows; it gives once, few, many or a size class.

d_gene: TRBD1
j_gene: TRBJ1-6
v_gene: TRBV30
abundance: NA
CDR3aa: CAWRKDRGYSPLHF
CDR3nt: TGTGCCTGGAGGAAGGACAGGGGTTATTCACCCCTCCACTTT

d_gene: NA
j_gene: TRBJ1-2
v_gene: TRBV14
abundance: NA
CDR3aa: CASSHTAYGYTF
CDR3nt: TGTGCCAGCAGCCACACAGCGTATGGCTACACCTTC

d_gene: NA
j_gene: TRBJ2-7
v_gene: TRBV19
abundance: NA
CDR3aa: CASLGVSSRGRYEQYF
CDR3nt: TGTGCCAGTCTCGGCGTCAGTTCAAGGGGAAGGTACGAGCAGTACTTC

d_gene: NA
j_gene: TRBJ1-4
v_gene: TRBV7-9
abundance: few
CDR3aa: CASSSTGYEKLFF
CDR3nt: TGTGCCAGCAGCTCGACAGGTTATGAAAAACTGTTTTTT

d_gene: NA
j_gene: TRBJ2-4
v_gene: TRBV6-1
abundance: NA
CDR3aa: CASSEGGAIEDIQYF
CDR3nt: TGTGCCAGCAGTGAAGGGGGCGCAATCGAGGACATTCAGTACTTC

d_gene: NA
j_gene: TRBJ2-5
v_gene: TRBV7-2
abundance: few
CDR3aa: CASSFGGSSETQYF
CDR3nt: TGTGCCAGCAGCTTTGGCGGATCTAGTGAGACCCAGTACTTC

d_gene: TRBD1
j_gene: TRBJ2-2
v_gene: TRBV7-9
abundance: NA
CDR3aa: CASSSFRGTGELFF
CDR3nt: TGTGCCAGCAGCTCCTTCAGGGGGACCGGGGAGCTGTTTTTT

d_gene: TRBD2
j_gene: TRBJ2-1
v_gene: TRBV2
abundance: NA
CDR3aa: CASSRLAGGYNEQFF
CDR3nt: TGTGCCAGCAGTAGACTAGCGGGGGGCTACAATGAGCAGTTCTTC

d_gene: NA
j_gene: TRBJ1-5
v_gene: TRBV18
abundance: NA
CDR3aa: CASSPQGNQPQHF
CDR3nt: TGTGCCAGCTCACCCCAGGGGAATCAGCCCCAGCATTTT

d_gene: TRBD1
j_gene: TRBJ1-4
v_gene: TRBV7-8
abundance: NA
CDR3aa: CASSLGRGQEKLFF
CDR3nt: TGTGCCAGCAGCTTAGGGAGGGGGCAAGAAAAACTGTTTTTT

d_gene: TRBD1
j_gene: TRBJ2-5
v_gene: TRBV5-1
abundance: NA
CDR3aa: CASSLLTGLEETQYF
CDR3nt: TGCGCCAGCAGCTTGTTGACAGGGCTGGAAGAGACCCAGTACTTC

d_gene: NA
j_gene: TRBJ2-5
v_gene: TRBV2
abundance: once
CDR3aa: CASSAGPHQTQYF
CDR3nt: TGTGCCAGCAGTGCGGGTCCTCATCAGACCCAGTACTTC

d_gene: NA
j_gene: TRBJ1-5
v_gene: TRBV2
abundance: NA
CDR3aa: CASSGDTGNQPQHF
CDR3nt: TGTGCCAGCAGTGGGGACACTGGCAATCAGCCCCAGCATTTT

d_gene: TRBD1
j_gene: TRBJ1-6
v_gene: TRBV5-1
abundance: NA
CDR3aa: CASSTGGYNSPLHF
CDR3nt: TGCGCCAGCTCGACAGGGGGTTATAATTCACCCCTCCACTTT

d_gene: NA
j_gene: TRBJ2-7
v_gene: TRBV6-5
abundance: NA
CDR3aa: CASIGGYEQYF
CDR3nt: TGTGCCAGCATAGGGGGCTACGAGCAGTACTTC

d_gene: NA
j_gene: TRBJ2-2
v_gene: TRBV7-7
abundance: NA
CDR3aa: CASSLDAGGAGTGELFF
CDR3nt: TGTGCTAGCAGCTTAGATGCTGGGGGCGCGGGCACCGGGGAGCTGTTTTTT

d_gene: NA
j_gene: TRBJ2-5
v_gene: TRBV10-3
abundance: few
CDR3aa: CAISESSGQETQYF
CDR3nt: TGTGCCATCAGTGAGTCTTCAGGTCAAGAGACCCAGTACTTC

d_gene: TRBD1
j_gene: TRBJ2-3
v_gene: TRBV4-1
abundance: many
CDR3aa: CASSQGTGGPVPPQYF
CDR3nt: TGCGCCAGCAGCCAAGGAACAGGGGGCCCAGTCCCTCCGCAGTATTTT

d_gene: NA
j_gene: TRBJ1-5
v_gene: TRBV10-1
abundance: NA
CDR3aa: CASSDQNNQPQHF
CDR3nt: TGCGCCAGCAGTGATCAGAACAATCAGCCCCAGCATTTT

d_gene: NA
j_gene: TRBJ1-2
v_gene: TRBV2
abundance: NA
CDR3aa: CASSEALGQGSSYGYTF
CDR3nt: TGTGCCAGCAGTGAAGCCCTTGGGCAGGGAAGCTCCTATGGCTACACCTTC

d_gene: NA
j_gene: TRBJ2-3
v_gene: TRBV4-2
abundance: few
CDR3aa: CASSPGQSTDTQYF
CDR3nt: TGTGCCAGCAGCCCCGGGCAGTCCACAGATACGCAGTATTTT

d_gene: TRBD1
j_gene: TRBJ1-1
v_gene: TRBV11-1
abundance: few
CDR3aa: CASSSSTGANTEAFF
CDR3nt: TGTGCCAGCAGCTCGTCGACAGGGGCGAACACTGAAGCTTTCTTT

d_gene: TRBD1
j_gene: TRBJ2-3
v_gene: TRBV7-6
abundance: few
CDR3aa: CASSLGQPDTQYF
CDR3nt: TGTGCCAGCAGCTTGGGACAGCCAGATACGCAGTATTTT

d_gene: NA
j_gene: TRBJ1-5
v_gene: TRBV4-1
abundance: once
CDR3aa: CASSPSLPDRFNQPQHF
CDR3nt: TGCGCCAGCAGCCCGTCGTTACCAGACAGGTTCAATCAGCCCCAGCATTTT

d_gene: NA
j_gene: TRBJ1-2
v_gene: TRBV20-1
abundance: NA
CDR3aa: CSGDANYGYTF
CDR3nt: TGCAGCGGAGACGCTAACTATGGCTACACCTTC

d_gene: NA
j_gene: TRBJ2-5
v_gene: TRBV9
abundance: NA
CDR3aa: CASSVALGQETQYF
CDR3nt: TGTGCCAGCAGCGTGGCTTTAGGCCAAGAGACCCAGTACTTC

d_gene: TRBD1
j_gene: TRBJ2-2
v_gene: TRBV19
abundance: NA
CDR3aa: CASSPGQGATGELFF
CDR3nt: TGTGCCAGTAGCCCGGGACAGGGGGCCACCGGGGAGCTGTTTTTT

d_gene: NA
j_gene: TRBJ2-7
v_gene: TRBV6-5
abundance: few
CDR3aa: CASSYDTVSSYEQYF
CDR3nt: TGTGCCAGCAGTTACGATACGGTGTCCTCCTACGAGCAGTACTTC

d_gene: TRBD1
j_gene: TRBJ2-1
v_gene: TRBV2
abundance: NA
CDR3aa: CATRGQRSYNEQFF
CDR3nt: TGTGCCACGAGGGGACAGAGATCCTACAATGAGCAGTTCTTC

d_gene: TRBD1
j_gene: TRBJ2-1
v_gene: TRBV6-1
abundance: NA
CDR3aa: CASSSGGSYNEQFF
CDR3nt: TGTGCCAGCAGCTCAGGGGGCTCCTACAATGAGCAGTTCTTC

d_gene: NA
j_gene: TRBJ1-5
v_gene: TRBV30
abundance: once
CDR3aa: CAWSVGGPDQPQHF
CDR3nt: TGTGCCTGGAGTGTCGGGGGCCCCGATCAGCCCCAGCATTTT

d_gene: NA
j_gene: TRBJ1-1
v_gene: TRBV5-1
abundance: NA
CDR3aa: CASNPRGAGIFGPTEAFF
CDR3nt: TGCGCCAGCAACCCGCGAGGGGCTGGAATATTTGGGCCCACTGAAGCTTTCTTT

d_gene: NA
j_gene: TRBJ2-2
v_gene: TRBV29-1
abundance: few
CDR3aa: CSAQGGAGAGELFF
CDR3nt: TGCAGCGCCCAGGGGGGGGCTGGGGCCGGGGAGCTGTTTTTT

d_gene: NA
j_gene: TRBJ1-1
v_gene: TRBV20-1
abundance: NA
CDR3aa: CSARSYTEAFF
CDR3nt: TGCAGTGCTCGATCGTACACTGAAGCTTTCTTT

d_gene: TRBD1
j_gene: TRBJ2-5
v_gene: TRBV19
abundance: NA
CDR3aa: CASSRGQGKETQYF
CDR3nt: TGTGCCAGTAGTCGGGGACAGGGGAAAGAGACCCAGTACTTC

d_gene: NA
j_gene: TRBJ1-5
v_gene: TRBV19
abundance: NA
CDR3aa: CASAPQGTNQPQHF
CDR3nt: TGTGCCAGTGCCCCCCAGGGGACCAATCAGCCCCAGCATTTT

d_gene: NA
j_gene: TRBJ2-7
v_gene: TRBV29-1
abundance: NA
CDR3aa: CSVGSGTYEQYF
CDR3nt: TGCAGCGTTGGTTCAGGGACCTACGAGCAGTACTTC

d_gene: TRBD1
j_gene: TRBJ1-2
v_gene: TRBV14
abundance: NA
CDR3aa: CASSPSPGQGNYGYTF
CDR3nt: TGTGCCAGCAGCCCCAGCCCAGGACAGGGTAACTATGGCTACACCTTC

d_gene: NA
j_gene: TRBJ2-4
v_gene: TRBV15
abundance: NA
CDR3aa: CATSNVDIQYF
CDR3nt: TGTGCCACCAGCAACGTGGACATTCAGTACTTC

d_gene: NA
j_gene: TRBJ2-7
v_gene: TRBV7-2
abundance: NA
CDR3aa: CASSLRAYEQYF
CDR3nt: TGTGCCAGCAGCTTAAGGGCCTACGAGCAGTACTTC

d_gene: TRBD2
j_gene: TRBJ2-3
v_gene: TRBV10-3
abundance: NA
CDR3aa: CAISERTSSTDTQYF
CDR3nt: TGTGCCATCAGTGAACGGACTAGTTCCACAGATACGCAGTATTTT

d_gene: TRBD2
j_gene: TRBJ2-5
v_gene: TRBV7-9
abundance: once
CDR3aa: CASNFPESGGQETQYF
CDR3nt: TGTGCCAGCAACTTCCCGGAGAGCGGGGGACAAGAGACCCAGTACTTC

d_gene: NA
j_gene: TRBJ1-2
v_gene: TRBV29-1
abundance: NA
CDR3aa: CSVGAGGIGGYTF
CDR3nt: TGCAGCGTTGGGGCAGGCGGGATTGGAGGCTACACCTTC

d_gene: TRBD2
j_gene: TRBJ2-3
v_gene: TRBV4-1
abundance: NA
CDR3aa: CASSQGGRTSQADTQYF
CDR3nt: TGCGCCAGCAGCCAAGGTGGAAGGACTAGCCAGGCAGATACGCAGTATTTT

d_gene: NA
j_gene: TRBJ2-1
v_gene: TRBV18
abundance: NA
CDR3aa: CASSPEQGRSYNEQFF
CDR3nt: TGTGCCAGCTCACCCGAACAGGGTCGGTCTTACAATGAGCAGTTCTTC

d_gene: NA
j_gene: TRBJ2-3
v_gene: TRBV29-1
abundance: NA
CDR3aa: CSVEITGRDTQYF
CDR3nt: TGCAGCGTTGAAATTACAGGGAGGGATACGCAGTATTTT

d_gene: TRBD1
j_gene: TRBJ2-7
v_gene: TRBV27
abundance: NA
CDR3aa: CASRSTGGHEQYF
CDR3nt: TGTGCCAGCAGATCTACAGGGGGCCACGAGCAGTACTTC

d_gene: NA
j_gene: TRBJ1-4
v_gene: TRBV5-1
abundance: NA
CDR3aa: CASSLAGTATNEKLFF
CDR3nt: TGCGCCAGCAGCTTGGCCGGAACGGCAACTAATGAAAAACTGTTTTTT

d_gene: NA
j_gene: TRBJ2-1
v_gene: TRBV5-6
abundance: NA
CDR3aa: CASSIPGTTKGNEQFF
CDR3nt: TGTGCCAGCAGCATCCCCGGGACGACCAAGGGCAATGAGCAGTTCTTC